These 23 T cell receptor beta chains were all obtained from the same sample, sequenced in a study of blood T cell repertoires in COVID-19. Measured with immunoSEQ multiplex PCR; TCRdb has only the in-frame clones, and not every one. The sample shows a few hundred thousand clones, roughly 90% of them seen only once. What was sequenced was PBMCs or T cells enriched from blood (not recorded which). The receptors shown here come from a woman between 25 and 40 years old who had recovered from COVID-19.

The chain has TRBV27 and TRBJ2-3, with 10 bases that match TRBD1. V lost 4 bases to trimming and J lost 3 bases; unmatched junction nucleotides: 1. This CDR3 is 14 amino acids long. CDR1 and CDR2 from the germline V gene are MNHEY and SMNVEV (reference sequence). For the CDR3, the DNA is TGTGCCAGCAGTTCGGGACAGGGGACAGATACGCAGTATTTT. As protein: CASSSGQGTDTQYF.

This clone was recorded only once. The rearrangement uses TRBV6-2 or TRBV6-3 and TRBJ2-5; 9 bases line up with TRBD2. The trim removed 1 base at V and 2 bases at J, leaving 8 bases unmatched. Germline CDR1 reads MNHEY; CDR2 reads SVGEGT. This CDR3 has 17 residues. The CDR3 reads CASSYYIVAGVQETQYF. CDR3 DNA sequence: TGTGCCAGCAGTTACTACATCGTAGCGGGGGTGCAAGAGACCCAGTACTTC.

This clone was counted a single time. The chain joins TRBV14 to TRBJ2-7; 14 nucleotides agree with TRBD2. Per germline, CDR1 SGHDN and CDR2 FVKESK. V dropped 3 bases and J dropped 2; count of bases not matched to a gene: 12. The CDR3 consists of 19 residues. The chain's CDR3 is CASSHRAGTSGGPPYEQYF. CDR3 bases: TGTGCCAGCAGCCACCGTGCCGGGACTAGCGGGGGCCCACCCTACGAGCAGTACTTC. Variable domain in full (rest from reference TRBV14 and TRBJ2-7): EAGVTQFPSHSVIEKGQTVTLRCDPISGHDNLYWYRRVMGKEIKFLLHFVKESKQDESGMPNNRFLAERTGGTYSTLKVQPAELEDSGVYFCASSHRAGTSGGPPYEQYFGPGTRLTVT.

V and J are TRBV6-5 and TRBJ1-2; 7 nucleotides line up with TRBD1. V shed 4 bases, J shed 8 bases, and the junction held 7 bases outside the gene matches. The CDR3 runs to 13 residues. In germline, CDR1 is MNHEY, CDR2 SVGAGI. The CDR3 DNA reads TGTGCCAGCAGTTTGGACAGGTGGGGGGGCTACACCTTC. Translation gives CASSLDRWGGYTF.

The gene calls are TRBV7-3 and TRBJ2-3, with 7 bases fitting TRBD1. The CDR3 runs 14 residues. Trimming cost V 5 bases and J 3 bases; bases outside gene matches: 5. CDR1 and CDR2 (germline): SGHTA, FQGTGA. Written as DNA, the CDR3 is TGTGCCAGCAGCCGAGGACAGGAGACAGATACGCAGTATTTT. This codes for CASSRGQETDTQYF.

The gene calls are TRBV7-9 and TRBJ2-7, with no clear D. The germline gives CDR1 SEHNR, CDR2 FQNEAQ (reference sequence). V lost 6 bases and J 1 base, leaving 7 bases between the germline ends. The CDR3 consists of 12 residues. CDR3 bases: TGTGCCAGCAGGGGCAGATCCTACGAGCAGTACTTC. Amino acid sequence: CASRGRSYEQYF.

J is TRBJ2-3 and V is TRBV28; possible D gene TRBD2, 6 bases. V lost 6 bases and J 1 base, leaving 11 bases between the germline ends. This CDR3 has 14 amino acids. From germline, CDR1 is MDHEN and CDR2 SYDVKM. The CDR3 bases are TGTGCCAGCAGCTGGGACTCTCGCACAGATACGCAGTATTTT. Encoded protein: CASSWDSRTDTQYF.

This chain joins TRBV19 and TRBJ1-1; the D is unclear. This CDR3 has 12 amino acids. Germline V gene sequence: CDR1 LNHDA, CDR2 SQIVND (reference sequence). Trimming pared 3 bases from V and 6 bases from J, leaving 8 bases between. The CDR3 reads CASSIRYAEAFF. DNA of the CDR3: TGTGCCAGTAGTATTCGCTACGCTGAAGCTTTCTTT.

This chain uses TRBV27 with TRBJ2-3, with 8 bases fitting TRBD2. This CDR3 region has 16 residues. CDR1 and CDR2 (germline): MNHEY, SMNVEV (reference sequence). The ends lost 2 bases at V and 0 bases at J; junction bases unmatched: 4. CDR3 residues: CASSLVSGISTDTQYF. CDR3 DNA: TGTGCCAGCAGTTTAGTTAGCGGGATTAGCACAGATACGCAGTATTTT.

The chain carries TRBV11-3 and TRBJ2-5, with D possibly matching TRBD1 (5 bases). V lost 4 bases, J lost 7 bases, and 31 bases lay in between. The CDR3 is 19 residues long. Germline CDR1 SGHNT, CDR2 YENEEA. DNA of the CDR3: TGTGCCAGCAGCTCCACCCGGTTTCATATGGCCCGGACACCTGGGACCCAGTACTTC. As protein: CASSSTRFHMARTPGTQYF.

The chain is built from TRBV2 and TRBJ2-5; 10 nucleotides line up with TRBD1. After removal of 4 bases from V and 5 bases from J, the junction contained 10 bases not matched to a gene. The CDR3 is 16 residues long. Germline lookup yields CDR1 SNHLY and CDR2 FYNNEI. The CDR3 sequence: CASSVDRGLLVETQYF. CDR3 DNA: TGTGCCAGCAGTGTCGACAGGGGGCTTTTAGTTGAGACCCAGTACTTC. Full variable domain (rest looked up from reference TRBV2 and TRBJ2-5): EPEVTQTPSHQVTQMGQEVILRCVPISNHLYFYWYRQILGQKVEFLVSFYNNEISEKSEIFDDQFSVERPDGSNFTLKIRSTKLEDSAMYFCASSVDRGLLVETQYFGPGTRLLVL.

CDR3 nucleotides: TGTGCCAGCAGCTCCCCCGGGATCTACACCGGGGAGCTGTTTTTT. It translates to CASSSPGIYTGELFF. J is TRBJ2-2 and V is TRBV5-4; tentatively, D is TRBD2 (5 bases). V was clipped by 3 bases and J by 3 bases, with 12 bases between them. Germline V gives CDR1 SGHNT, CDR2 YYREEE (reference sequence). The CDR3 spans 15 residues.

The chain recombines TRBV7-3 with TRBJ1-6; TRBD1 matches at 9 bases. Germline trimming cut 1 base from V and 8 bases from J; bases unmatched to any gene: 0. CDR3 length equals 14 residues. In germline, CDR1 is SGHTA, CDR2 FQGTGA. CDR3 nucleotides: TGTGCCAGCAGCTTAAGGGACAGGGATTCACCCCTCCACTTT. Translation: CASSLRDRDSPLHF.

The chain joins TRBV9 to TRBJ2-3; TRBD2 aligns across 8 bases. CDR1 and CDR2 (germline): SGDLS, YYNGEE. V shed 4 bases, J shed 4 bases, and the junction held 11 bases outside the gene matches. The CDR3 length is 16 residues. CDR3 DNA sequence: TGTGCCAGCAGCCCGCTGGGTTTGCGGGGGGCAGATACGCAGTATTTT. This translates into CASSPLGLRGADTQYF.

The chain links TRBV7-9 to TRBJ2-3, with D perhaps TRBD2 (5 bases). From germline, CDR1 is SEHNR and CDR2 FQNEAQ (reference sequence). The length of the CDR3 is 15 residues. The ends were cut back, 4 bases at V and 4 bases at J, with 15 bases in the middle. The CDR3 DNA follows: TGTGCCAGCAGCTCGGTGCGGGCCCCGGCAGATACGCAGTATTTT. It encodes CASSSVRAPADTQYF.

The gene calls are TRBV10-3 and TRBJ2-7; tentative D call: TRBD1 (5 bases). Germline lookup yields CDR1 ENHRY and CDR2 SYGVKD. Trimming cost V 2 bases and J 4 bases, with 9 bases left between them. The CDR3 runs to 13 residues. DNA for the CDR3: TGTGCCATCAGTGAGGCAGGGCAATACGAGCAGTACTTC. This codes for CAISEAGQYEQYF.

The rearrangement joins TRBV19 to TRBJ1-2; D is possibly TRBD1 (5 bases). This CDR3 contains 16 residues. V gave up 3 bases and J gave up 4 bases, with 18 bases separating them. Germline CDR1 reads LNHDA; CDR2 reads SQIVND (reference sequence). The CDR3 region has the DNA TGTGCCAGTAGTATCAAGAGAGGCGGGGGAACCTATGGCTACACCTTC. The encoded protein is CASSIKRGGGTYGYTF.

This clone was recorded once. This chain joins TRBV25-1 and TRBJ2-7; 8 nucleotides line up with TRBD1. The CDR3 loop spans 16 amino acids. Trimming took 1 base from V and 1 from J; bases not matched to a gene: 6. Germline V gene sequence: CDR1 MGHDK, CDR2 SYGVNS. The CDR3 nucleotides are TGTGCCAGCAGTGAATGGGAAGGACAGGGTTCCTACGAGCAGTACTTC. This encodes CASSEWEGQGSYEQYF.

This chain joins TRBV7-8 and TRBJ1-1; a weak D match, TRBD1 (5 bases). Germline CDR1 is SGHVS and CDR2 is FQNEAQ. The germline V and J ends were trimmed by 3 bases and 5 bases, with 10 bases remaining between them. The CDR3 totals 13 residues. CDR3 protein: CASSLVGETEAFF. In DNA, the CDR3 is TGTGCCAGCAGCTTGGTAGGGGAAACTGAAGCTTTCTTT.

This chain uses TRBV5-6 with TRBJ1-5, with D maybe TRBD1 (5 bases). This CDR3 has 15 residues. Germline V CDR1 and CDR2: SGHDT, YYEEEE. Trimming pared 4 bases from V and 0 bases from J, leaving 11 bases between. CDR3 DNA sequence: TGTGCCAGCAGCCCCGCAGGGTATAGCAATCAGCCCCAGCATTTT. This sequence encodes CASSPAGYSNQPQHF.

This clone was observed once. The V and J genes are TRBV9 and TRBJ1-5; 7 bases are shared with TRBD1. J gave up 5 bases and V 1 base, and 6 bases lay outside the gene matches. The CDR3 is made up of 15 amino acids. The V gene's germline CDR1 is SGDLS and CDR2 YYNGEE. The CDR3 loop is CASSVLTGSDQPQHF. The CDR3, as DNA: TGTGCCAGCAGCGTATTGACAGGGTCCGATCAGCCCCAGCATTTT.

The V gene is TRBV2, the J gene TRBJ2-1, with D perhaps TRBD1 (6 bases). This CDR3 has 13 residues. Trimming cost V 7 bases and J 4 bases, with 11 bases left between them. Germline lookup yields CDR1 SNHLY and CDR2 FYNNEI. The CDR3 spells CASTLGQYNEQFF. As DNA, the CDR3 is TGTGCCAGCACCCTCGGACAGTACAATGAGCAGTTCTTC.

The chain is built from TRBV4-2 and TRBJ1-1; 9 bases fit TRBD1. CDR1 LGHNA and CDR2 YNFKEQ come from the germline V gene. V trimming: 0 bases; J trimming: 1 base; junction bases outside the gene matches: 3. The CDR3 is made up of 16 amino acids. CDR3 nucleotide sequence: TGTGCCAGCAGCCAAGAGGGGACAGGGACGAACACTGAAGCTTTCTTT. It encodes CASSQEGTGTNTEAFF.